In its sample, the clone carrying this T cell receptor (beta chain) was seen many times. Time point denoted: newly diagnosed GD, antithyroid drugs for less than 3 months. Researchers made the TCR library from RNA that was extracted from PBMCs. Germline CDR1 and CDR2: SGHTA and FQGNSA. Trimming shortened V by 5 bases and J by 3 bases, and 13 bases separated the two germline ends. This CDR3 contains 14 residues. The data were obtained in a study of regulatory T cells in long-lasting Graves disease. Construction of TCR beta libraries relied on iRepertoire HTBI primers and on Arm-PCR targeting CDR3 regions. Each CDR3 protein is one row after TCRdb ran MiXCR on the multiplex PCR reads. In the table there are 400,000 to 500,000 distinct CDR3 sequences, less than 20% of which are singletons. The same data also went into a second study, on T cells in Graves' hyperthyroidism and ophthalmopathy.

V and J are TRBV7-2 and TRBJ1-2, with TRBD1 as a possible D gene (5 bases). The source was peripheral blood mononuclear cells (PBMCs), collected at new diagnosis, from a patient treated with antithyroid drugs. This TCR was sampled from a woman in her 30s with Graves disease. The CDR3 region has the DNA TGTGCCAGCAGCCCGGTGCGGGGCGACTATGGCTACACCTTC. This encodes CASSPVRGDYGYTF.